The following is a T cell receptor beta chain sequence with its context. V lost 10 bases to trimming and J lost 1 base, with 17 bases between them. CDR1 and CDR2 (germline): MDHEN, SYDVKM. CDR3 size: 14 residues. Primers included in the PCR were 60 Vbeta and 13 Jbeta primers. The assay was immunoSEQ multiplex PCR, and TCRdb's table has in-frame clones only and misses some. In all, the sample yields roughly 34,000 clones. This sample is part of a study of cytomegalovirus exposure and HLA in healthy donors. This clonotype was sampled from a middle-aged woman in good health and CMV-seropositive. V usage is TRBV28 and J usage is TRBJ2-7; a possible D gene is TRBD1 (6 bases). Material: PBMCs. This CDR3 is CAIRPGHESYEQYF. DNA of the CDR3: TGTGCCATCCGCCCGGGACATGAATCCTACGAGCAGTACTTC. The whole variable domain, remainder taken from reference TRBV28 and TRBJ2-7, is DVKVTQSSRYLVKRTGEKVFLECVQDMDHENMFWYRQDPGLGLRLIYFSYDVKMKEKGDIPEGYSVSREKKERFSLILESASTNQTSMYLCAIRPGHESYEQYFGPGTRLTVT.